These 3 T cell receptor beta chains share one sample of origin, sequenced in a study of blood T cell repertoires in COVID-19. Clones were sequenced by immunoSEQ multiplex PCR, and TCRdb holds only the in-frame ones, with some missing. The profile shows 100,000 or so clones, 85% of them singletons. Sequencing was done on a sample of peripheral blood. These receptors were taken from a woman in her 70s with active or convalescent COVID-19.

The chain links TRBV9 to TRBJ2-7, with 7 bases aligning to TRBD2. V lost 3 bases, J lost 2 bases, and 5 bases stayed unmatched. The V gene's germline CDR1 is SGDLS and CDR2 YYNGEE. The CDR3 consists of 14 residues. The CDR3 nucleotides read TGTGCCAGCAGCGCCCGGGACTACACCTACGAGCAGTACTTC. It translates to CASSARDYTYEQYF.

The chain couples TRBV7-9 to TRBJ1-2; weak D call: TRBD1 (6 bases). The length of the CDR3 is 12 residues. Looked up from germline, CDR1 is SEHNR and CDR2 is FQNEAQ (reference sequence). Trimming cost V 4 bases and J 8 bases, with 11 bases left between them. The CDR3 nucleotides read TGTGCCAGCAGCTGGACAGTTCGGGGCTACACCTTC. This translates into CASSWTVRGYTF.

This clone was detected a few times. This rearrangement joins TRBV4-1 to TRBJ2-3; 16 bases fit TRBD2. Germline assignment: CDR1 MGHRA and CDR2 YSYEKL. This CDR3 is 17 amino acids long. The V gene end was trimmed by 1 base and the J gene end by 3 bases; junction bases not matched to a gene: 1. The CDR3 region has the DNA TGCGCCAGCAGCCAAGGGGGACTAGCGGGAGGGACAGATACGCAGTATTTT. Its translation is CASSQGGLAGGTDTQYF.